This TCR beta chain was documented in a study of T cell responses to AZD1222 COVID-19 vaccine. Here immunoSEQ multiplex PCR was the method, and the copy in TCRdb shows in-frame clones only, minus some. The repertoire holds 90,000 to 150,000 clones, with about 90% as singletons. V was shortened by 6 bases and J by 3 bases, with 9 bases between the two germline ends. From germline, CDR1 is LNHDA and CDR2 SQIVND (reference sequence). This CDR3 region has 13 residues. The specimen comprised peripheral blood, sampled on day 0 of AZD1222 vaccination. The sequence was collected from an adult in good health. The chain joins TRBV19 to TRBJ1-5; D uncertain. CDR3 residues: CASREGNNQPQHF. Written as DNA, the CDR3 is TGTGCCAGTAGGGAAGGGAACAATCAGCCCCAGCATTTT.